This T cell receptor beta chain was identified during a study of naive and memory T cell subsets. Study conclusions and caveats: From naive to CM, EM and EMRA, diversity decreased and Gini increased. A few larger clonotypes appeared in naive repertoires, especially CD8, possibly memory cells re-expressing CD45RA. TCR counts from RNA may reflect activation-linked expression changes.

Two oligonucleotides, mixed equimolar, formed the beta constant-region primer covering TRBC1 and TRBC2. Four rounds of PCR amplified the ligated cDNA using nested alpha and beta constant-region primers plus SP2. An oligonucleotide with the SP2 primer and a 12-nucleotide UMI was ligated to the cDNA 3' end. TCRdb used MiXCR to reprocess the UMI-ligation and nested PCR reads, holding one entry per CDR3 protein. This sample yields about 150,000 distinct CDR3 sequences, of which 20% to 25% are seen a single time; less than 0.13% belongs to the top ten. Trimming removed 4 bases from V and 3 bases from J; junction bases left unmatched: 4. The CDR3 consists of 15 residues. Germline V gene sequence: CDR1 SQVTM, CDR2 ANQGSEA. Comments on this clonotype: Its antigen is currently unknown.

The chain joins TRBV29-1 to TRBJ2-7; 15 bases are shared with TRBD2. The source of this sequence is a human donor in good health. Sequencing was performed on naive CD4+ T cells from blood. The CDR3 DNA reads as TGCAGCGTTGGGGGACTAGCGGGAGGTCTCTACGAGCAGTACTTC. This translates into CSVGGLAGGLYEQYF.